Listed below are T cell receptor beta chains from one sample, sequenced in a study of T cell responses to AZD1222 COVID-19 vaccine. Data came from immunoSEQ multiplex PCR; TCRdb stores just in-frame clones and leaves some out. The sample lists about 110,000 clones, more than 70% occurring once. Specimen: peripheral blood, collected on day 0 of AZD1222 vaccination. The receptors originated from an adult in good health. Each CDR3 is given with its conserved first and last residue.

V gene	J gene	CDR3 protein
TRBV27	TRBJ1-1	CASSLSTNMNTEAFF
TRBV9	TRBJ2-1	CASSVRLGAGNEQFF
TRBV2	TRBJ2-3	CASSPPDTQYF
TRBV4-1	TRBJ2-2	CASSQSGWAGELFF
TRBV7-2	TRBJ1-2	CASSPYLGNGYTF
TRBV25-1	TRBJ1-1	CASSGLQGYTEAFF
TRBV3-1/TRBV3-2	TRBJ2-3	CASSQGQTTDTQYF
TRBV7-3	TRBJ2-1	CASATAGGRGWNEQFF
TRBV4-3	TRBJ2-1	CASSQVTTNNEQFF
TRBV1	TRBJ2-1	CTSRTSGGPNEQFF
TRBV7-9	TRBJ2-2	CASSSKVADDGELFF
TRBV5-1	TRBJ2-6	CASSFQGPGANVLTF
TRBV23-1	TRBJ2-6	CASSPPSTASGANVLTF
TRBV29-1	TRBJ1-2	CSVGGQNYGYTF
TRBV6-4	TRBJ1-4	CARYSELGEKLFF
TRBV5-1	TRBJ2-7	CASSDRQEFDEQYF
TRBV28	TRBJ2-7	CASSPGTSGRREQYF
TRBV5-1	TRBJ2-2	CASRIGSTPNTGELFF
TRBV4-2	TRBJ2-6	CASSQDQTSGYSGANVLTF
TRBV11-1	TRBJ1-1	CASSRDRGNTEAFF
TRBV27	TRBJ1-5	CASTNLGGAQPQHF
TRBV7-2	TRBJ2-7	CASSSSGKYEQYF
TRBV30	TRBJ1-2	CAWSSDRGGYTF
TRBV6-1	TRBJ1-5	CASSEPVQGSNQPQHF
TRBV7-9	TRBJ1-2	CASSFGRDHYGYTF
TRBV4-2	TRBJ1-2	CASSQYTGGSGYTF
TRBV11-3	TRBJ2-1	CASSLVAGQGNNEQFF
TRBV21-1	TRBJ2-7	CASSKKGSGTRDHEQYF
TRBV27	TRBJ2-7	CASSLLGPYYEQYF